The following is a T cell receptor beta chain sequence with its context. Trimming stripped 3 bases from V and 7 bases from J, with 12 bases between. Germline loops: CDR1 KGHSY, CDR2 FQNENV. The CDR3 length is 13 residues. Deep sequencing aimed at 1 in 200,000 to 1 in 1 million T cells' resolution. Produced via immunoSEQ multiplex PCR; TCRdb's table is partial and in-frame only. The profile covers hundreds of thousands of clones, with 67% appearing a single time and around 6.5% taken by the ten largest. The data derive from a study of cytotoxic CD8 clonotypes in ibrutinib-treated CLL. The genes are TRBV16 and TRBJ1-2; D is possibly TRBD1 (5 bases). The source of this sequence is a human donor with chronic lymphocytic leukemia. The sample here was PBMCs, taken after 36 months of ibrutinib treatment. Here the CDR3 DNA reads TGTGCCAGCAGCCATCCGGGGCTGGCTGGCTACACCTTC. Its translation is CASSHPGLAGYTF. The complete variable domain, with remaining parts taken from reference TRBV16 and TRBJ1-2, reads GEEVAQTPKHLVRGEGQKAKLYCAPIKGHSYVFWYQQVLKNEFKFLISFQNENVFDETGMPKERFSAKCLPNSPCSLEIQATKLEDSAVYFCASSHPGLAGYTFGSGTRLTVV.